This T cell receptor (beta chain) was found in a study of T cells in Graves' hyperthyroidism and ophthalmopathy. The CDR3 is 14 amino acids. Germline-derived CDR1 and CDR2 are LNHDA and SQIVND (reference sequence). Trimming at V came to 5 bases and at J to 6 bases, leaving 8 bases not matched to a gene. Worth noting for this clonotype: The antigen remains undetermined.

Study findings and constraints: In validation, the model predicted ophthalmopathy. These predictions came a median roughly 7.1 months before onset.

It was RNA transcripts that yielded the amplified TCR beta CDR3 regions. RT-PCR in the first round (using the HTBI primer set) targeted the TCR CDR3. TCRdb analysed the multiplex PCR reads with MiXCR anew, one entry per CDR3 protein. The table records some 650,000 distinct CDR3 sequences, roughly 16% of them present only once. The sequence came from a woman between 40 and 55 years old with Graves' ophthalmopathy. Material: blood. The chain links TRBV19 to TRBJ1-2; 8 nucleotides match TRBD1. The CDR3 spells CASSPGQVLNGYTF. In DNA, the CDR3 is TGTGCCAGTAGTCCGGGACAGGTCCTGAATGGCTACACCTTC.